This T cell receptor beta chain was sequenced in a study of lymphopenia after photon versus proton radiotherapy. The germline V gene has CDR1 SGHNT and CDR2 YYREEE (reference sequence). The V gene end was trimmed by 6 bases and the J gene end by 2 bases; junction bases not matched to a gene: 12. The CDR3 loop spans 16 amino acids. Repertoires were generated with immunoSEQ multiplex PCR, while TCRdb's copy carries only in-frame clones and drops some. The table lists some 70,000 clones, about 89% of them singletons. Sequencing was performed on peripheral blood, taken from a patient treated with proton-based radiotherapy. The chain has TRBV5-4 and TRBJ1-1; 8 nucleotides agree with TRBD1. The clonotype originates from a man older than 75 with esophageal cancer. As DNA, the CDR3 is TGTGCCAGCACCAAGGGGACAGGTTCTTACAACACTGAAGCTTTCTTT. Protein sequence: CASTKGTGSYNTEAFF.